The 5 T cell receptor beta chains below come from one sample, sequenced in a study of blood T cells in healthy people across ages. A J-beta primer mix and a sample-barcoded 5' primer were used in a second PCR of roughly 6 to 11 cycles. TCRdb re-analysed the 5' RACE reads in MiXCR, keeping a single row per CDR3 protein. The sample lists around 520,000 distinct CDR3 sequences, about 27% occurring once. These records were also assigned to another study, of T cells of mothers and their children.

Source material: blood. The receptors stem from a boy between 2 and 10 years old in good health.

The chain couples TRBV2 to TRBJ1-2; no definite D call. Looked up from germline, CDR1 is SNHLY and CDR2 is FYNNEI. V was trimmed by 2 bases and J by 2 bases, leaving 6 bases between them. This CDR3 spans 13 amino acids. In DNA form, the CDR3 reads TGTGCCAGCAGTGAAACAGAAAACTATGGCTACACCTTC. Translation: CASSETENYGYTF.

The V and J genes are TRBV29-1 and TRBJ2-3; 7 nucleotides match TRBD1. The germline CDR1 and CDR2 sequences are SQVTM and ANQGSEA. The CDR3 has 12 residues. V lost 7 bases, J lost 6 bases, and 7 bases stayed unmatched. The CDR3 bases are TGCAGCGCGGGACAGTCGAGGGATACGCAGTATTTT. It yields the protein CSAGQSRDTQYF.

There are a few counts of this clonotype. Here the CDR3 DNA reads TGCAGTGCAAGCCCCAGGGTGGTCACCGGGGAGCTGTTTTTT. Translation: CSASPRVVTGELFF. The chain links TRBV20-1 to TRBJ2-2; D might be TRBD1 (5 bases). CDR1 DFQATT and CDR2 SNEGSKA come from the germline V gene (reference sequence). V lost 6 bases to trimming and J lost 4 bases, with 15 bases between them. The length of the CDR3 is 14 residues.

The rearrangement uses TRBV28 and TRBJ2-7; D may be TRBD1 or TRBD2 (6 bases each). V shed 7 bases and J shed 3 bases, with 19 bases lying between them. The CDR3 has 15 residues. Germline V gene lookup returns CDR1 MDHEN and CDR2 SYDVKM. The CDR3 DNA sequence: TGTGCCAGCAACGTAGAGGGGGGAATATTCTACGAGCAGTACTTC. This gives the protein CASNVEGGIFYEQYF.

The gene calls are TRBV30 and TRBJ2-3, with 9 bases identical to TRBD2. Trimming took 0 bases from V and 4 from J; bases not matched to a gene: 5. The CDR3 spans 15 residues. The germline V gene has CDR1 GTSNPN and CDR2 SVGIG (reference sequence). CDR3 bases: TGTGCCTGGAGTGTAACCCTAGCGGGGCCAGATACGCAGTATTTT. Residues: CAWSVTLAGPDTQYF.